These 9 T cell receptor beta chains were all obtained from the same sample, sequenced in a study of cytomegalovirus exposure and HLA in healthy donors. Vbeta (60) and Jbeta (13) primers were used in the PCR. TCRdb keeps only in-frame clones here, not all; method: immunoSEQ multiplex PCR. The sample includes some 190,000 clones, 76% seen only once; the top ten take about 2.5%. Sample: PBMCs. These TCRs come from a woman in her 30s in good health and CMV-seropositive.

The gene calls are TRBV4-1 and TRBJ1-6; weak D call: TRBD1 (5 bases). The CDR3 consists of 15 residues. Germline loops: CDR1 MGHRA, CDR2 YSYEKL. Trimming removed 9 bases from V and 0 bases from J, with 12 bases in between. CDR3 loop: CASREGSSYNSPLHF. CDR3 nucleotides: TGCGCCAGTCGGGAGGGGAGCTCCTATAATTCACCCCTCCACTTT.

The gene calls are TRBV7-9 and TRBJ2-1, with D perhaps matching TRBD1 (5 bases). This CDR3 is built from 14 residues. Germline lookup yields CDR1 SEHNR and CDR2 FQNEAQ (reference sequence). Trimming stripped 1 base from V and 4 bases from J, with 8 bases between. The CDR3 DNA follows: TGTGCCAGCAGCTTAGGGGGCAGATACAATGAGCAGTTCTTC. It translates to CASSLGGRYNEQFF. Complete variable domain (other parts from reference TRBV7-9 and TRBJ2-1): DTGVSQNPRHKITKRGQNVTFRCDPISEHNRLYWYRQTLGQGPEFLTYFQNEAQLEKSRLLSDRFSAERPKGSFSTLEIQRTEQGDSAMYLCASSLGGRYNEQFFGPGTRLTVL.

This clone occurred a few times. The CDR3 protein is CGGRGSNTGELFF. The CDR3 DNA is TGCGGAGGGAGGGGTTCAAACACCGGGGAGCTGTTTTTT. The chain recombines TRBV29-1 with TRBJ2-2; 7 positions match TRBD2. CDR3 length: 13 amino acids. Germline V gene lookup returns CDR1 SQVTM and CDR2 ANQGSEA.

The chain is built from TRBV28 and TRBJ2-7; 9 nucleotides line up with TRBD1. CDR3 length: 14 residues. The junction had 9 bases not matched to a gene; V was cut back by 6 bases and J by 6 bases. Per germline, CDR1 MDHEN and CDR2 SYDVKM. The CDR3 coding sequence is TGTGCCAGCAGCTTCGGGGACAGGGTCGGCGAGCAGTACTTC. Translating gives CASSFGDRVGEQYF.

This clone was picked up one time. The rearrangement uses TRBV27 and TRBJ1-3; D ambiguous. Trimming left V 6 bases short and J 4 bases short, with 10 bases between. The germline CDR1 and CDR2 sequences are MNHEY and SMNVEV (reference sequence). The CDR3 totals 13 residues. In nucleotides, the CDR3 is TGTGCCAGCAGAAGGACGGGGGGAAACACCATATATTTT. Amino acid sequence: CASRRTGGNTIYF.

V is TRBV7-6 and J is TRBJ2-1, with 11 bases that match TRBD2. From germline, CDR1 is SGHVS and CDR2 FNYEAQ. The J segment lost 15 bases and the V segment lost 5 bases, leaving 6 bases of the junction unmatched. CDR3 length: 12 amino acids. DNA of the CDR3: TGTGCCAGCAGCATTAGCGGGGGGGCCTTGTTCTTC. Its translation is CASSISGGALFF.

This chain joins TRBV7-2 and TRBJ1-6, with D unresolved. This CDR3 is built from 15 residues. V was clipped by 1 base and J by 8 bases, with 12 bases between them. Germline CDR1 SGHTA, CDR2 FQGNSA. CDR3 in amino acids: CASSLDGVGDSPLHF. The CDR3 DNA follows: TGTGCCAGCAGCTTAGACGGGGTAGGAGATTCACCCCTCCACTTT.

This clone was observed once. The chain joins TRBV7-9 to TRBJ2-7, with 7 bases aligning to TRBD1. The CDR3 is 13 amino acids. The germline CDR1 and CDR2 sequences are SEHNR and FQNEAQ (reference sequence). Germline trimming cut 5 bases from V and 3 bases from J; bases unmatched to any gene: 4. The CDR3 nucleotides are TGTGCCAGCAGCAGACAGGGCCGCTACGAGCAGTACTTC. Translated: CASSRQGRYEQYF.

The rearrangement links TRBV28 to TRBJ2-5, with 10 bases aligning to TRBD1. The V gene end was trimmed by 0 bases and the J gene end by 3 bases; junction bases not matched to a gene: 1. This CDR3 has 15 amino acids. From germline, CDR1 is MDHEN and CDR2 SYDVKM. The CDR3 DNA is TGTGCCAGCAGTTTATGGGGGACAGGGGAAGAGACCCAGTACTTC. As protein: CASSLWGTGEETQYF.